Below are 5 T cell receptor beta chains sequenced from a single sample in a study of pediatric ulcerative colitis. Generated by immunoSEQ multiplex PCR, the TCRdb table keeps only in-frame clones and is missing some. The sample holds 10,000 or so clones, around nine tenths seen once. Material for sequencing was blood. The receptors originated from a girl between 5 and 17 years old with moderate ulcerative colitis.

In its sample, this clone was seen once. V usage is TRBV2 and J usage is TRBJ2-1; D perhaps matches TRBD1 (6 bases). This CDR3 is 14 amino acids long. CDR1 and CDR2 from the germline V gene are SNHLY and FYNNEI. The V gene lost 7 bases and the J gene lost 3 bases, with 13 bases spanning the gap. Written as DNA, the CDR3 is TGTGCCAGCACAAAGGGGGTTATCTACAATGAGCAGTTCTTC. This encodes CASTKGVIYNEQFF.

The CDR3 DNA reads as TGTGCCAGCAGCTTGGCTCCTTGGGGGAACCTCCAAGAGACCCAGTACTTC. Its protein product is CASSLAPWGNLQETQYF. J is TRBJ2-5 and V is TRBV5-4; D may match TRBD1 or TRBD2 (5 bases each). Germline CDR1 SGHNT, CDR2 YYREEE (reference sequence). This CDR3 spans 17 amino acids. V was trimmed by 0 bases and J by 1 base, leaving 16 bases between them.

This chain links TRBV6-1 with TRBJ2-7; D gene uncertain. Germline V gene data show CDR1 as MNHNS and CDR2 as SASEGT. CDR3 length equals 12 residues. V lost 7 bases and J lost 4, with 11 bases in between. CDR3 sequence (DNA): TGTGCCAGCACCGAGACCCGATACGAGCAGTACTTC. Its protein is CASTETRYEQYF.

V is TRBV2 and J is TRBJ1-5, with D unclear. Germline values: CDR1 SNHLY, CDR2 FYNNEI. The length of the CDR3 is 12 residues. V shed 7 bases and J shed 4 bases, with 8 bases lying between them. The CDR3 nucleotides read TGTGCCAGCACTGGCGATAATCAGCCCCAGCATTTT. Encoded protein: CASTGDNQPQHF. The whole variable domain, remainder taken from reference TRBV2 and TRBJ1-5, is EPEVTQTPSHQVTQMGQEVILRCVPISNHLYFYWYRQILGQKVEFLVSFYNNEISEKSEIFDDQFSVERPDGSNFTLKIRSTKLEDSAMYFCASTGDNQPQHFGDGTRLSIL.

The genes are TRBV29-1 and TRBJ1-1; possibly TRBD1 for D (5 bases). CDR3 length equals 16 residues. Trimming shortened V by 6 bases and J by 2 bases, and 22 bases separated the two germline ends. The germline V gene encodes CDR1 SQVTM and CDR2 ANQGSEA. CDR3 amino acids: CSVAPGWGMLNTEAFF. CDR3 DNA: TGCAGCGTCGCCCCCGGTTGGGGGATGCTTAACACTGAAGCTTTCTTT.